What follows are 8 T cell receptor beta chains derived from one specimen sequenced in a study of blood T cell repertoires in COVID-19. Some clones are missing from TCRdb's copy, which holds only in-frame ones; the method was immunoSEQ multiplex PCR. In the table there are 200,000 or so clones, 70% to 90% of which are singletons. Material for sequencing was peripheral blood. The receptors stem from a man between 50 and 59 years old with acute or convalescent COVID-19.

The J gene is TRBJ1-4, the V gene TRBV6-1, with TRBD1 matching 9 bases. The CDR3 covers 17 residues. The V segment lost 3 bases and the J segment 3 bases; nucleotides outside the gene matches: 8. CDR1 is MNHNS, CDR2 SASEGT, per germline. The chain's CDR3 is CASSEPGQGLSNEKLFF. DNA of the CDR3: TGTGCCAGCAGTGAGCCGGGACAGGGCCTTTCTAATGAAAAACTGTTTTTT.

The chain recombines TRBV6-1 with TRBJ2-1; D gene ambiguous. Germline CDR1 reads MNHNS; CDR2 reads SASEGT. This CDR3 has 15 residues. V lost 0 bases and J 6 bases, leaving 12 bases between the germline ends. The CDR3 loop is CASSEASFQPNEQFF. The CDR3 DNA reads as TGTGCCAGCAGTGAAGCTAGTTTTCAACCCAATGAGCAGTTCTTC.

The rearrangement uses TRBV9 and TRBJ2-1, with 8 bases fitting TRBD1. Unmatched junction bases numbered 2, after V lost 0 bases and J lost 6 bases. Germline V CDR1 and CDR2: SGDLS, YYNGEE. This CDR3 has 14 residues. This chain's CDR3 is CASSVAGQGNEQFF. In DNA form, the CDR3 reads TGTGCCAGCAGCGTAGCCGGACAGGGCAATGAGCAGTTCTTC.

The CDR3 DNA follows: TGTGCCAGCAGCTGGGGCCCCTCTGAGGTGGATGAAAAACTGTTTTTT. This codes for CASSWGPSEVDEKLFF. The chain links TRBV11-2 to TRBJ1-4; a possible D gene is TRBD1 (5 bases). V dropped 4 bases and J dropped 6 bases, with 18 bases sitting between them. This CDR3 is built from 16 residues. The V gene's germline CDR1 is SGHAT and CDR2 FQNNGV.

In nucleotides, the CDR3 is TGTGCCAGCAGTCCTCTAGCGGGGGCCTCCTACGAGCAGTACTTC. Its protein product is CASSPLAGASYEQYF. The V call is TRBV27, the J call TRBJ2-7; TRBD2 aligns across 10 bases. The germline V gene has CDR1 MNHEY and CDR2 SMNVEV (reference sequence). The CDR3 runs 15 residues. J lost 0 bases, V lost 5 bases, and 4 bases had no gene match.

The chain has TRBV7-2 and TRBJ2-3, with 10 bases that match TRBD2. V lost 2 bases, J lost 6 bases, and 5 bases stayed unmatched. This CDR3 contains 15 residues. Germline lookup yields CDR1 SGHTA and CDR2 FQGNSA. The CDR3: CASSLKAGGRDTQYF. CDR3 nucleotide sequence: TGTGCCAGCAGCTTAAAAGCGGGGGGGCGGGATACGCAGTATTTT.

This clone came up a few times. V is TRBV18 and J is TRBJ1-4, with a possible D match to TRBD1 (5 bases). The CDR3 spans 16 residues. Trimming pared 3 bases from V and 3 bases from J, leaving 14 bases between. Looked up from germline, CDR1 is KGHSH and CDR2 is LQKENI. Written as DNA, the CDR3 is TGTGCCAGCTCACCGCAACAGGTGTGGGCTAATGAAAAACTGTTTTTT. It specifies CASSPQQVWANEKLFF. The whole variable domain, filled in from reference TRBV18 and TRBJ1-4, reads NAGVMQNPRHLVRRRGQEARLRCSPMKGHSHVYWYRQLPEEGLKFMVYLQKENIIDESGMPKERFSAEFPKEGPSILRIQQVVRGDSAAYFCASSPQQVWANEKLFFGSGTQLSVL.

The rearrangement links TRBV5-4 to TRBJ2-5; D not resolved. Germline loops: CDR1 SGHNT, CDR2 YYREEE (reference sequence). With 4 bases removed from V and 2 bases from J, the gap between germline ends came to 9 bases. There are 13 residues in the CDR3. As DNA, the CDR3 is TGTGCCAGCAGCCGGTCCGGTCAAGAGACCCAGTACTTC. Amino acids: CASSRSGQETQYF.